One sample yielded the 5 T cell receptor beta chains listed below, sequenced in a study of blood T cell repertoires in COVID-19 (dated by TCRdb to between 2020 and 2021). Library creation used the immunoSEQ multiplex PCR assay. In TCRdb, the immuneACCESS table is reduced to in-frame sequences with V and J assigned. These tables do not hold every clone; where another copy was compared, an unresolved V gene accounts for under half, and the others remain unexplained. This sample comprises approximately 240,000 clones, around 84% of them detected only once. 2.9% of the sample rests with the top ten. Sequencing was carried out using peripheral blood. These TCRs come from a man over 45 who had recovered from COVID-19.

V and J are TRBV28 and TRBJ2-7, with TRBD1 matching over 7 bases. CDR3 length equals 13 residues. Germline V gene data show CDR1 as MDHEN and CDR2 as SYDVKM. The V gene end was trimmed by 5 bases and the J gene end by 2 bases; junction bases not matched to a gene: 3. CDR3: CASSETGPYEQYF. The DNA of the CDR3 is TGTGCCAGCAGTGAGACAGGGCCCTACGAGCAGTACTTC.

The chain links TRBV18 to TRBJ1-1, with unresolved D. There are 14 residues in the CDR3. Germline CDR1 reads KGHSH; CDR2 reads LQKENI. Between the trimmed V and J ends, which lost 1 base and 1 base, there was a span of 7 bases. CDR3 nucleotides: TGTGCCAGCTCACCACACCCACAGAACACTGAAGCTTTCTTT. Translated: CASSPHPQNTEAFF.

The genes are TRBV9 and TRBJ2-7, with 13 positions matching TRBD2. The CDR3 is made up of 15 amino acids. Germline loops: CDR1 SGDLS, CDR2 YYNGEE. V gave up 4 bases and J gave up 2 bases; unmatched junction bases: 3. DNA of the CDR3: TGTGCCAGCAGCCCAGGGACTAGCGGGGCCTACGAGCAGTACTTC. It encodes CASSPGTSGAYEQYF.

The chain recombines TRBV5-1 with TRBJ2-7; 9 bases map to TRBD1. Trimming removed 4 bases from V and 2 bases from J; junction bases left unmatched: 4. The V gene's germline CDR1 is SGHRS and CDR2 YFSETQ. This CDR3 region has 14 residues. In DNA, the CDR3 is TGCGCCAGCAGCCGTGGACAGGGGACCTACGAGCAGTACTTC. The encoded protein is CASSRGQGTYEQYF.

The J gene is TRBJ2-3, the V gene TRBV10-1; tentative D call: TRBD1 (6 bases). Deletions cut 1 base from V and 10 bases from J, with 12 bases between. Germline lookup yields CDR1 WNHNN and CDR2 SYGVQD (reference sequence). The CDR3 is 13 amino acids. For the CDR3, the DNA is TGCGCCAGCAGTGAGTTTGGACAGCAGGCGCAGTATTTT. Translation gives CASSEFGQQAQYF.